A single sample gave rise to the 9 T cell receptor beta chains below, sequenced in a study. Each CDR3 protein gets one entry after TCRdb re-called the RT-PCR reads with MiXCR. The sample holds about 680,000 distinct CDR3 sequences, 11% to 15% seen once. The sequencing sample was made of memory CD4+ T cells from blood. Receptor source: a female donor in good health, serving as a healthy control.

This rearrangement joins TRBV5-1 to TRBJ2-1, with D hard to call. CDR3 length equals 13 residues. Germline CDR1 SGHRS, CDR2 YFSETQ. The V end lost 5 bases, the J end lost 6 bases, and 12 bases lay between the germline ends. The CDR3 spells CASSKGASNEQFF. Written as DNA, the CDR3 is TGCGCCAGCAGTAAGGGTGCCAGCAATGAGCAGTTCTTC.

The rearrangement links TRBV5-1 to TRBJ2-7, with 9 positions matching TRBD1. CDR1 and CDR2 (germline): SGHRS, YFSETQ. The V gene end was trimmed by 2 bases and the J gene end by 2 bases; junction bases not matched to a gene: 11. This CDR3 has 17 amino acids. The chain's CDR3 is CASSFTLGDRATYEQYF. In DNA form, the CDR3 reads TGCGCCAGCAGCTTCACTCTTGGGGACAGGGCCACCTACGAGCAGTACTTC. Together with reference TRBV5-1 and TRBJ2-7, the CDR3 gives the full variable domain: KAGVTQTPRYLIKTRGQQVTLSCSPISGHRSVSWYQQTPGQGLQFLFEYFSETQRNKGNFPGRFSGRQFSNSRSEMNVSTLELGDSALYLCASSFTLGDRATYEQYFGPGTRLTVT.

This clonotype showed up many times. As DNA, the CDR3 is TGTGCCAGCAGCTTAGGGCAGGGTATGTACGAGCAGTACTTC. As protein: CASSLGQGMYEQYF. This sequence joins TRBV7-9 and TRBJ2-7; the D gene is possibly TRBD1 (5 bases). This CDR3 spans 14 amino acids. Germline V gene lookup returns CDR1 SEHNR and CDR2 FQNEAQ (reference sequence). V shed 1 base and J shed 4 bases, with 11 bases lying between them.

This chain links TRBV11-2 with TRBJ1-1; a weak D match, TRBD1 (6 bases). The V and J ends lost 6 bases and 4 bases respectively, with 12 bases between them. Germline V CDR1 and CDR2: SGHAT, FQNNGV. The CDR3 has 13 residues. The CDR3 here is CASSYTGPTEAFF. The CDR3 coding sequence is TGTGCCAGCAGTTACACAGGGCCCACTGAAGCTTTCTTT.

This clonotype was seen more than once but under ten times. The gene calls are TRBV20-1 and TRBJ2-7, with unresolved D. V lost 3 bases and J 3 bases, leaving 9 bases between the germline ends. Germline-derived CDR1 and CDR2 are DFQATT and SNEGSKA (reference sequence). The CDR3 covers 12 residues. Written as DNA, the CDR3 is TGCAGTGCTAGCCGCAACTACTACGAGCAGTACTTC. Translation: CSASRNYYEQYF.

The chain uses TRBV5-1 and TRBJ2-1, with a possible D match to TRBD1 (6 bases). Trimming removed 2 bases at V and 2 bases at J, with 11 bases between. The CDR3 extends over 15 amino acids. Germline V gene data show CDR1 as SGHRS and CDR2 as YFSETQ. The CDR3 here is CASSLVTGTYNEQFF. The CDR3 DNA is TGCGCCAGCAGCTTAGTAACAGGGACCTACAATGAGCAGTTCTTC.

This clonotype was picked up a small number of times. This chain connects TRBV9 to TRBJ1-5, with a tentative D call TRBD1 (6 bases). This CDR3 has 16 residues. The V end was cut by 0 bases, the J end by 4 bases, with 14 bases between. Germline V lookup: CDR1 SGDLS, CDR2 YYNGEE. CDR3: CASSVGEGVQNQPQHF. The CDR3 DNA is TGTGCCAGCAGCGTAGGAGAGGGGGTGCAAAATCAGCCCCAGCATTTT.

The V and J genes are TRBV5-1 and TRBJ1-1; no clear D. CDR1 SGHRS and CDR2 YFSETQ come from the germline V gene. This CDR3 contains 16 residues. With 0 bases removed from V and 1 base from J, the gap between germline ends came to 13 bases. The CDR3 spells CASSLGSLSGNTEAFF. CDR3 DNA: TGCGCCAGCAGCTTGGGTTCATTGTCAGGGAACACTGAAGCTTTCTTT.

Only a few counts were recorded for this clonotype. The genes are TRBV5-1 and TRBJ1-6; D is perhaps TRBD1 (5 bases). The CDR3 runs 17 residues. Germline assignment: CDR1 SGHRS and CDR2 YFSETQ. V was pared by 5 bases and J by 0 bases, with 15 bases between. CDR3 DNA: TGCGCCAGCAGTCTCGGGGGAAGCACCTCCTATAATTCACCCCTCCACTTT. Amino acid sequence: CASSLGGSTSYNSPLHF. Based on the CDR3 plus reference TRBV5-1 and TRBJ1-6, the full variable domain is KAGVTQTPRYLIKTRGQQVTLSCSPISGHRSVSWYQQTPGQGLQFLFEYFSETQRNKGNFPGRFSGRQFSNSRSEMNVSTLELGDSALYLCASSLGGSTSYNSPLHFGNGTRLTVT.